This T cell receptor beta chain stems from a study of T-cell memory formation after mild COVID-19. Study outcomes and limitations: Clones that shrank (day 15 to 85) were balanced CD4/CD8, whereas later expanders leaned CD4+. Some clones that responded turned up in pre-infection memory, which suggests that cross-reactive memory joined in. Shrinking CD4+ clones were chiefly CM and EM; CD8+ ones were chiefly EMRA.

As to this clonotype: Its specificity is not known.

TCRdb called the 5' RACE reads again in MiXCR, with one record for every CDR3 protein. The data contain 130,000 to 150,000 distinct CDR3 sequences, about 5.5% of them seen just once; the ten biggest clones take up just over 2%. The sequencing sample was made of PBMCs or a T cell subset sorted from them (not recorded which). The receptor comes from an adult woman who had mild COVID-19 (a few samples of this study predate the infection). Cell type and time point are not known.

DNA for the CDR3: TGTGCCAGCAGGATTGGGACAACCAATAATTCACCCCTCCACTTT. The encoded protein is CASRIGTTNNSPLHF. J is TRBJ1-6 and V is TRBV12-3 or TRBV12-4, with D possibly matching TRBD1 (6 bases). The CDR3 covers 15 residues. The V gene lost 6 bases and the J gene lost 5 bases, with 14 bases spanning the gap.